The clone carrying this T cell receptor (beta chain) was picked up a small number of times. Its antigen is as yet unknown. Only in-frame clones appear in the TCRdb table, and some are missing; sequencing was by immunoSEQ multiplex PCR. The sample gives about 92,000 clones, under 95% of which show up once; 22% is in the top ten. V was shortened by 2 bases and J by 1 base, with 8 bases between the two germline ends. Germline V gene lookup returns CDR1 MNHEY and CDR2 SVGAGI. The CDR3 has 14 residues. The data originate from a study of T cell responses to AZD1222 COVID-19 vaccine. About the research overall: Timing groups of about 4 and about 12 weeks for second doses were pooled.

Findings and limits, study-wide: The reported proportion of spike-specific TCRs targeting unmutated variant regions was nearly half. Clonal diversity was possibly underestimated, and white British individuals and females predominated among donors. CD4 TCRs linked to vaccination spanned spike, dominating at 160-218 and 743-854.

V gene TRBV6-5 combines with J gene TRBJ1-1; D call uncertain. This material consisted of peripheral blood, taken on day 0 of AZD1222 vaccination. The TCR was taken from an adult in good health. The CDR3 DNA sequence: TGTGCCAGCAGTTACCTGGCGGAGAACACTGAAGCTTTCTTT. This codes for CASSYLAENTEAFF.